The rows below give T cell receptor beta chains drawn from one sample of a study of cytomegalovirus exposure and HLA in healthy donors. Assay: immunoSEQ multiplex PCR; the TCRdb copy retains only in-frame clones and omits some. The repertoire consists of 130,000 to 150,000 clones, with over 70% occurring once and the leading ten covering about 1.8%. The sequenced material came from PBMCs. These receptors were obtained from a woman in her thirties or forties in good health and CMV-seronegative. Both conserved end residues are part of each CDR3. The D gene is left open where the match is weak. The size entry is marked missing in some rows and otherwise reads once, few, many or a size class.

CASSAGTPNQPQHF,TGCGCCAGCAGCGCCGGGACACCGAATCAGCCCCAGCATTTT,14,NA,few,TRBV5-1,TRBJ1-5
CASSLGAGDDEQYF,TGCGCCAGCAGCTTAGGAGCGGGGGATGACGAGCAGTACTTC,14,TRBD2,NA,TRBV5-1,TRBJ2-7
CSVVSGTATGYTF,TGCAGCGTTGTTTCGGGGACAGCCACCGGCTACACCTTC,13,TRBD1,NA,TRBV29-1,TRBJ1-2
CASSPFPGGILEQYF,TGTGCCAGCTCACCTTTCCCAGGGGGCATCTTAGAGCAGTACTTC,15,TRBD1,NA,TRBV18,TRBJ2-7
CASSPSSGGILDTEAFF,TGTGCCAGCAGCCCCTCATCAGGGGGCATTTTGGACACTGAAGCTTTCTTT,17,TRBD1,NA,TRBV7-9,TRBJ1-1
CASSLGRGQVRGNEQFF,TGTGCCAGCAGCTTAGGTAGGGGGCAGGTGCGGGGCAATGAGCAGTTCTTC,17,NA,NA,TRBV7-9,TRBJ2-1
CSSSFLGGSYNEQFF,TGTTCCAGCAGCTTTTTGGGGGGCTCCTACAATGAGCAGTTCTTC,15,NA,NA,TRBV7-9,TRBJ2-1
CASSGEGLNTEAFF,TGTGCCAGCAGCGGGGAGGGGTTGAACACTGAAGCTTTCTTT,14,NA,NA,TRBV28,TRBJ1-1
CASSYRGNEQFF,TGTGCCAGCAGTTACAGGGGAAATGAGCAGTTCTTC,12,NA,NA,TRBV6-5,TRBJ2-1
CAWSRGDYYEQYF,TGTGCCTGGAGTCGGGGAGACTACTACGAGCAGTACTTC,13,NA,NA,TRBV30,TRBJ2-7
CASRGQNLYGYTF,TGTGCCAGCAGAGGACAGAATCTCTATGGCTACACCTTC,13,NA,NA,TRBV6-5,TRBJ1-2
CASSLYKQPQHF,TGTGCCAGCAGTTTATACAAACAGCCCCAGCATTTT,12,NA,NA,TRBV28,TRBJ1-5
CASSYGQSSYEQYF,TGTGCCAGCAGTTACGGGCAGTCCTCCTACGAGCAGTACTTC,14,NA,few,TRBV6-5,TRBJ2-7
CASSPTTRLYGVYGYTF,TGCGCCAGCAGCCCCACCACACGTTTGTACGGGGTATATGGCTACACCTTC,17,NA,NA,TRBV5-1,TRBJ1-2
CASHSGTGKSGYTF,TGTGCCAGCCATAGCGGGACAGGGAAGAGTGGCTACACCTTC,14,TRBD1,NA,TRBV13,TRBJ1-2
CASSRGQGNNQPQHF,TGTGCCAGCAGCCGGGGACAGGGTAACAATCAGCCCCAGCATTTT,15,TRBD1,NA,TRBV6-1,TRBJ1-5
CASSLGRAEQYF,TGTGCCAGCAGCTTAGGTCGAGCCGAGCAGTACTTC,12,NA,NA,TRBV7-2,TRBJ2-7
CAISESVGQGNTEAFF,TGTGCCATCAGTGAGTCAGTGGGACAGGGGAACACTGAAGCTTTCTTT,16,TRBD1,NA,TRBV10-3,TRBJ1-1
CASSQEAPTMNTEAFF,TGCGCCAGCAGCCAAGAAGCGCCAACCATGAACACTGAAGCTTTCTTT,16,NA,NA,TRBV4-1,TRBJ1-1
CASTSQRVKGYTF,TGTGCCAGCACCTCCCAACGGGTCAAAGGCTACACCTTC,13,NA,NA,TRBV5-4,TRBJ1-2
CASSLLRSSGANVLTF,TGTGCCAGCAGTTTGCTCCGGAGCTCTGGGGCCAACGTCCTGACTTTC,16,NA,NA,TRBV28,TRBJ2-6
CAWSVVRGGEQYF,TGTGCCTGGAGTGTAGTCCGGGGGGGCGAGCAGTACTTC,13,TRBD2,NA,TRBV30,TRBJ2-7
CASSEASDEQYF,TGCGCCAGCAGTGAGGCGTCTGACGAGCAGTACTTC,12,NA,NA,TRBV10-1,TRBJ2-7
CASSLGGQEQYF,TGTGCCAGCAGCTTAGGAGGGCAAGAGCAGTACTTC,12,NA,NA,TRBV11-2,TRBJ2-7
CSADPGQGGETQYF,TGCAGCGCCGATCCGGGACAGGGGGGGGAGACCCAGTACTTC,14,TRBD1,once,TRBV29-1,TRBJ2-5
CASSAGPISNQPQHF,TGTGCCAGTAGTGCGGGACCTATTAGCAATCAGCCCCAGCATTTT,15,NA,NA,TRBV19,TRBJ1-5
CASSTRTGANYNEQFF,TGTGCCAGCAGCACTCGGACAGGGGCTAACTACAATGAGCAGTTCTTC,16,TRBD1,NA,TRBV7-8,TRBJ2-1
CAISEGLQGGQYGYTF,TGTGCCATCAGTGAAGGCCTACAGGGGGGGCAATACGGCTACACCTTC,16,TRBD1,NA,TRBV10-3,TRBJ1-2
CASSVGGSLAYEQYF,TGTGCCAGCAGTGTAGGAGGCAGTCTAGCATACGAGCAGTACTTC,15,NA,NA,TRBV25-1,TRBJ2-7
CAWSGEGSEKLFF,TGTGCCTGGAGTGGGGAGGGGAGTGAAAAACTGTTTTTT,13,NA,NA,TRBV30,TRBJ1-4
CSVQGTASATNEKLFF,TGCAGCGTGCAGGGGACAGCCTCTGCAACTAATGAAAAACTGTTTTTT,16,TRBD1,NA,TRBV29-1,TRBJ1-4
CASSYPLAGGRHEQFF,TGTGCCAGCAGTTACCCGCTAGCGGGGGGGAGGCATGAGCAGTTCTTC,16,TRBD2,NA,TRBV6-6,TRBJ2-1
CASSPGTARNTEAFF,TGTGCCAGTAGCCCCGGGACAGCAAGGAACACTGAAGCTTTCTTT,15,TRBD1,NA,TRBV19,TRBJ1-1
CASSLWQGAEAFF,TGTGCCAGCAGCTTGTGGCAGGGGGCTGAAGCTTTCTTT,13,TRBD1,few,TRBV5-4,TRBJ1-1
CASSMLAGVTEQYF,TGTGCCAGTAGTATGCTAGCGGGAGTAACGGAGCAGTACTTC,14,TRBD2,NA,TRBV19,TRBJ2-7
CASSYVGKEETQYF,TGTGCCAGCAGTTACGTCGGGAAGGAAGAGACCCAGTACTTC,14,NA,NA,TRBV6-6,TRBJ2-5
CASSTQGTGNTIYF,TGTGCCAGTAGTACACAGGGTACTGGAAACACCATATATTTT,14,NA,NA,TRBV19,TRBJ1-3
CASSIDILQGYNEQFF,TGTGCCAGTAGTATAGATATATTACAGGGCTACAATGAGCAGTTCTTC,16,NA,NA,TRBV19,TRBJ2-1
CASSPHRDRGMNTEAFF,TGTGCCAGTAGTCCCCACCGGGACAGGGGCATGAACACTGAAGCTTTCTTT,17,TRBD1,NA,TRBV19,TRBJ1-1
CASSLDGRVAETQYF,TGTGCCAGCAGCTTAGATGGCCGGGTTGCAGAGACCCAGTACTTC,15,NA,NA,TRBV11-2,TRBJ2-5
CASGQGPYEQYF,TGTGCCTCCGGACAGGGACCCTACGAGCAGTACTTC,12,TRBD1,NA,TRBV30,TRBJ2-7
CASRSGAQGPEQYF,TGTGCCAGCAGATCCGGGGCCCAGGGGCCCGAGCAGTACTTC,14,NA,NA,TRBV28,TRBJ2-7
CASSLAGITDTQYF,TGTGCCAGCAGCCTAGCGGGGATCACAGATACGCAGTATTTT,14,TRBD2,NA,TRBV2,TRBJ2-3
CASSIATGSRYGYTF,TGTGCCAGTAGTATTGCGACAGGATCCCGCTATGGCTACACCTTC,15,NA,NA,TRBV19,TRBJ1-2
CASSYAPGGYGYTF,TGTGCCAGCAGTTACGCCCCAGGGGGATATGGCTACACCTTC,14,TRBD1,few,TRBV6-5,TRBJ1-2
CAWSVSTTDYGYTF,TGTGCCTGGAGTGTAAGCACGACAGACTATGGCTACACCTTC,14,NA,NA,TRBV30,TRBJ1-2
CASSPGGGPYEQYF,TGCGCCAGCAGCCCAGGCGGGGGGCCCTACGAGCAGTACTTC,14,TRBD2,NA,TRBV5-1,TRBJ2-7
CASSLEWTGTQHF,TGTGCCAGCAGCTTAGAGTGGACAGGCACCCAGCATTTT,13,TRBD1,NA,TRBV11-2,TRBJ1-5
CASSQDPGGTDTQYF,TGTGCCAGCAGCCAAGATCCAGGGGGCACAGATACGCAGTATTTT,15,NA,NA,TRBV5-4,TRBJ2-3
CASSAQANYGYTF,TGTGCCAGCAGTGCACAAGCTAACTATGGCTACACCTTC,13,NA,NA,TRBV6-1,TRBJ1-2
CASSYRTGREAFF,TGTGCCAGCAGTTACCGGACAGGGCGTGAAGCTTTCTTT,13,TRBD1,NA,TRBV6-5,TRBJ1-1
CASSQVQSFGAAGANVLTF,TGCGCCAGCAGCCAAGTCCAAAGTTTCGGAGCGGCTGGGGCCAACGTCCTGACTTTC,19,NA,NA,TRBV4-1,TRBJ2-6
CASSSTDNEQFF,TGTGCCAGCAGTTCGACAGACAATGAGCAGTTCTTC,12,NA,NA,TRBV5-6,TRBJ2-1
CSSSLRQGTATF,TGTTCCAGCAGCTTACGCCAGGGGACGGCCACCTTC,12,NA,NA,TRBV7-9,TRBJ1-2
CASRFRTEPEQFF,TGCGCCAGCAGATTTAGGACAGAACCTGAGCAGTTCTTC,13,NA,NA,TRBV5-1,TRBJ2-1
CASSVEAGRPGNTIYF,TGTGCCAGCAGCGTAGAGGCGGGGCGGCCCGGAAACACCATATATTTT,16,NA,few,TRBV9,TRBJ1-3
CASSFRTGFPFF,TGTGCCAGCAGCTTTAGGACAGGGTTTCCGTTCTTC,12,TRBD1,NA,TRBV5-6,TRBJ2-1